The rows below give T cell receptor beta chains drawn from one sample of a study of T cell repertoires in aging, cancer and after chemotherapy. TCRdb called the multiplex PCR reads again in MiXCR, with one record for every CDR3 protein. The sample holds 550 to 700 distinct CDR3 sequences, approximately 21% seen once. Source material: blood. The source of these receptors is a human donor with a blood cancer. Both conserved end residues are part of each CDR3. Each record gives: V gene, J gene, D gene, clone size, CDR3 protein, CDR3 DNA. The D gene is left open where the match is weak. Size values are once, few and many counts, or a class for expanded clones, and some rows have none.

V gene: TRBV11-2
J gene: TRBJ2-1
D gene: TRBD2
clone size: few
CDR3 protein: CASSLETTSRRSSYNEQFF
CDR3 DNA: TGTGCCAGCAGCTTAGAGACGACTAGCCGGAGAAGCTCCTACAATGAGCAGTTCTTC

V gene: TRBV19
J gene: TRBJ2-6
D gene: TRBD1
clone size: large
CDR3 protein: CASTVTGYGANVLTF
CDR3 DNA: TGTGCCAGTACCGTGACAGGGTATGGGGCCAACGTCCTGACTTTC

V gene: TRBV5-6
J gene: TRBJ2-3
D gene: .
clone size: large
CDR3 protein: CASSPPRGRTDTQYF
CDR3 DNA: TGTGCCAGCAGCCCGCCGAGGGGACGCACAGATACGCAGTATTTT

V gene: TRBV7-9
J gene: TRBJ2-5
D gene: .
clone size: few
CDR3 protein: CASSQHSETQYF
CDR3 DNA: TGTGCCAGCAGCCAACACTCCGAGACCCAGTACTTC

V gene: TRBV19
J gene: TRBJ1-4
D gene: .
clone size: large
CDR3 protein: CASSILEKLFF
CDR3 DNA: TGTGCCAGTAGTATTTTAGAAAAACTGTTTTTT

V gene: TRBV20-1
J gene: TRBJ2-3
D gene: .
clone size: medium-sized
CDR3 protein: CSARDLALGDTQYF
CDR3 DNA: TGCAGTGCTAGAGATTTAGCGTTAGGGGATACGCAGTATTTT

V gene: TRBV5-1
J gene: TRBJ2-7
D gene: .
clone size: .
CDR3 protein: CASSLENRGGNEQYF
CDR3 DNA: TGCGCCAGCAGCTTGGAAAACAGGGGGGGAAACGAGCAGTACTTC

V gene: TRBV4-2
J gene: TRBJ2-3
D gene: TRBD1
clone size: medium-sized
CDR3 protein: CASSQGQGQGVGRSTDTQYF
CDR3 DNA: TGTGCCAGCAGCCAAGGTCAGGGGCAGGGGGTCGGACGTAGCACAGATACGCAGTATTTT

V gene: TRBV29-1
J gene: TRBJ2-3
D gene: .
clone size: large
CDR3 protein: CGPIREDTQYF
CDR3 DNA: TGCGGTCCAATCAGGGAAGATACGCAGTATTTT

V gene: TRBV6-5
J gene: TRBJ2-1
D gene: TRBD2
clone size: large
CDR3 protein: CASASLAGSYNEQFF
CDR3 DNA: TGTGCCAGCGCCTCTTTAGCGGGATCCTACAATGAGCAGTTCTTC

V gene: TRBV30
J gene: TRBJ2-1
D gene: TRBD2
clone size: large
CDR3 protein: CAWSEAGGPGNEQFF
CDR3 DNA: TGTGCCTGGAGTGAAGCGGGAGGGCCCGGCAATGAGCAGTTCTTC

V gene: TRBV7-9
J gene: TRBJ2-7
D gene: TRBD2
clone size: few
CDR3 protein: CASSLVFSGGSYEQYF
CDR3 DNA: TGTGCCAGCAGCTTAGTATTTAGCGGGGGGAGCTACGAGCAGTACTTC

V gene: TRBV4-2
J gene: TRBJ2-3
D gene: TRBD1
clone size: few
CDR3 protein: CASSETGETDTQYF
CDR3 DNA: TGTGCCAGCAGCGAGACAGGGGAGACAGATACGCAGTATTTT

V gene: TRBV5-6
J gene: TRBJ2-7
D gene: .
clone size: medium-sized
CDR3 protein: CASSFEQGREQYF
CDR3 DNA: TGTGCCAGCAGCTTTGAGCAGGGGCGCGAGCAGTACTTC

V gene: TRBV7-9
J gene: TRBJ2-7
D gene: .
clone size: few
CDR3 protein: CASSLIQGTSTHYEQYF
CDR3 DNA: TGTGCCAGCAGCTTGATTCAAGGGACGAGCACCCACTACGAGCAGTACTTC

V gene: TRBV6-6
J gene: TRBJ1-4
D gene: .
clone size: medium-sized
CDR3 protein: CASSYSPGATEKLFF
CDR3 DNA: TGTGCCAGCAGTTACTCGCCAGGAGCTACTGAAAAACTGTTTTTT